This entry concerns a single TCR beta chain. Its specificity is unknown. Per the germline V gene, CDR1 is SNHLY and CDR2 is FYNNEI. Trimming took 4 bases from V and 5 from J, leaving 8 bases between them. The CDR3 runs to 12 residues. Clones were read by immunoSEQ multiplex PCR, and TCRdb kept only the in-frame ones, dropping some. Of 12,000 to 15,000 clones in the sample, 85% to 90% were seen once. The sample comes from a study of T cell clonotyping in hematopoietic cell transplantation. General study results and limits: CD4 and CD8 repertoire contributions could not be separated without sorting. Broader posttransplant TCR repertoire diversity was predicted by graft donor and pretransplant recipient Inverse Simpson Index values. Recipient TCR diversity dropped after transplant; expanded clonotypes rose from day 30 to 180.

This material consisted of PBMCs, taken 100 days after allogeneic stem cell transplant. The receptor comes from a male patient between 50 and 60 years old who had an allogeneic stem cell transplant from an unrelated donor, so T cells may come from the graft donor. Some clones in this sample may be carry-over from other donors' samples. The gene calls are TRBV2 and TRBJ1-2; D perhaps matches TRBD1 (5 bases). The CDR3 spells CASSGQGYGYTF. CDR3 nucleotides: TGTGCCAGCAGTGGGCAGGGATATGGCTACACCTTC.